These 18 T cell receptor beta chains originate from one sample sequenced in a study of blood T cell repertoires in COVID-19. Sequencing used immunoSEQ multiplex PCR; TCRdb keeps in-frame clones, though not all of them. The data contain roughly 290,000 clones, around 87% of them singletons. Input material: peripheral blood. These receptor sequences come from a woman in her forties or fifties who had recovered from COVID-19.

The gene calls are TRBV9 and TRBJ1-4, with 11 bases identical to TRBD1. This CDR3 comprises 14 residues. Trimming at V came to 4 bases and at J to 12 bases, leaving 8 bases not matched to a gene. CDR1 and CDR2 (germline): SGDLS, YYNGEE. The CDR3 nucleotides are TGTGCCAGCAGCCGCGGACAGGGGGCAGCTGAACTGTTTTTT. It specifies CASSRGQGAAELFF.

V and J are TRBV19 and TRBJ2-3; 7 nucleotides align to TRBD1. CDR3 size: 14 residues. Germline lookup yields CDR1 LNHDA and CDR2 SQIVND (reference sequence). The ends lost 6 bases at V and 1 base at J; junction bases unmatched: 4. The CDR3 is CASRTGQGTDTQYF. CDR3 DNA: TGTGCCAGTAGAACAGGACAGGGCACAGATACGCAGTATTTT.

The J gene is TRBJ2-7, the V gene TRBV5-5; 9 nucleotides match TRBD2. Germline assignment: CDR1 SGHKS and CDR2 YYEKEE (reference sequence). The V and J ends lost 3 bases and 7 bases, in that order; junction bases with no gene match: 11. The CDR3 runs 15 residues. For the CDR3, the DNA is TGTGCCAGCAGCTGGGGGGCGGGAGGGCCGTGGGAGCAGTACTTC. Protein sequence: CASSWGAGGPWEQYF.

The chain links TRBV3-1 (or the pseudogene TRBV3-2) to TRBJ2-3; 8 nucleotides match TRBD2. V shed 4 bases, J shed 1 base, and the junction held 4 bases outside the gene matches. The germline V gene encodes CDR1 LGHDT and CDR2 YNNKEL (reference sequence). There are 15 residues in the CDR3. CDR3 loop: CASSPATSGTDTQYF. CDR3 bases: TGTGCCAGCAGCCCAGCGACTAGCGGCACAGATACGCAGTATTTT.

By sample fraction, this clone is medium-sized. The V gene is TRBV19, the J gene TRBJ2-1; D gene uncertain. V lost 3 bases and J 6 bases, leaving 15 bases between the germline ends. Germline-derived CDR1 and CDR2 are LNHDA and SQIVND (reference sequence). The CDR3 contains 15 residues. CDR3 region: CASSISPSPFNEQFF. CDR3 sequence (DNA): TGTGCCAGTAGTATCAGTCCCTCGCCATTCAATGAGCAGTTCTTC. Combining the CDR3 with reference TRBV19 and TRBJ2-1 gives the whole variable domain DGGITQSPKYLFRKEGQNVTLSCEQNLNHDAMYWYRQDPGQGLRLIYYSQIVNDFQKGDIAEGYSVSREKKESFPLTVTSAQKNPTAFYLCASSISPSPFNEQFFGPGTRLTVL.

The rearrangement joins TRBV5-1 to TRBJ1-1, with 10 bases aligning to TRBD1. CDR3 length equals 13 residues. Unmatched junction bases numbered 5, after V lost 5 bases and J lost 7 bases. Looked up from germline, CDR1 is SGHRS and CDR2 is YFSETQ. DNA of the CDR3: TGCGCCAGCAGGGGGGACAGGGGTAGTGAAGCTTTCTTT. Its translation: CASRGDRGSEAFF. Using reference TRBV5-1 and TRBJ1-1 for the parts outside the CDR3, the full variable domain is KAGVTQTPRYLIKTRGQQVTLSCSPISGHRSVSWYQQTPGQGLQFLFEYFSETQRNKGNFPGRFSGRQFSNSRSEMNVSTLELGDSALYLCASRGDRGSEAFFGQGTRLTVV.

The V gene is TRBV28, the J gene TRBJ1-2, with D perhaps TRBD1 (5 bases). This CDR3 has 15 residues. Germline CDR1 MDHEN, CDR2 SYDVKM. V lost 2 bases to trimming and J lost 8 bases, with 18 bases between them. The CDR3 region is CASSLVSPVGGGYTF. CDR3 nucleotide sequence: TGTGCCAGCAGTTTAGTGTCCCCGGTGGGGGGAGGCTACACCTTC.

The rearrangement joins TRBV11-3 to TRBJ2-2, with 8 bases identical to TRBD1. There are 16 residues in the CDR3. CDR1 is SGHNT, CDR2 YENEEA, per germline. With 3 bases clipped from V and 7 bases from J, the junction kept 10 bases outside the gene matches. CDR3 in amino acids: CASSFRTGKRIGELFF. The CDR3 coding sequence is TGTGCCAGCAGCTTCAGGACAGGGAAGAGGATCGGGGAGCTGTTTTTT.

In DNA form, the CDR3 reads TGTGCCAGCAGTGACAGGGGGCCGACTGAAGCTTTCTTT. Encoded protein: CASSDRGPTEAFF. The V gene is TRBV25-1, the J gene TRBJ1-1; 8 nucleotides align to TRBD1. Germline V CDR1 and CDR2: MGHDK, SYGVNS. Trimming took 3 bases from V and 5 from J; bases not matched to a gene: 2. The CDR3 consists of 13 residues. The full variable domain, completed using reference TRBV25-1 and TRBJ1-1, is EADIYQTPRYLVIGTGKKITLECSQTMGHDKMYWYQQDPGMELHLIHYSYGVNSTEKGDLSSESTVSRIRTEHFPLTLESARPSHTSQYLCASSDRGPTEAFFGQGTRLTVV.

The chain couples TRBV5-4 to TRBJ2-3; a possible D gene is TRBD2 (6 bases). CDR3 length: 13 amino acids. Germline V gene sequence: CDR1 SGHNT, CDR2 YYREEE (reference sequence). The ends were cut back, 1 base at V and 7 bases at J, with 10 bases in the middle. The chain's CDR3 is CASSLWRAYTQYF. CDR3 sequence (DNA): TGTGCCAGCAGCTTGTGGAGGGCATATACGCAGTATTTT.

The chain joins TRBV28 to TRBJ1-6; D ambiguous. Deletions cut 6 bases from V and 5 bases from J, with 11 bases between. This CDR3 is 14 amino acids long. Germline CDR1 is MDHEN and CDR2 is SYDVKM. CDR3 in DNA: TGTGCCAGCAGCCGCCGAGGAGATAATTCACCCCTCCACTTT. Encoded protein: CASSRRGDNSPLHF.

This clone was seen once. This chain joins TRBV19 and TRBJ2-6, with no clear D. The CDR3 covers 15 residues. V was pared by 10 bases and J by 1 base, with 14 bases between. Germline CDR1 and CDR2: LNHDA and SQIVND (reference sequence). CDR3 amino acids: CATKSARSGANVLTF. DNA of the CDR3: TGTGCCACTAAGTCGGCGCGGTCTGGGGCCAACGTCCTGACTTTC.

The rearrangement uses TRBV4-3 and TRBJ1-4; TRBD1 might be the D (5 bases). The CDR3 loop spans 15 amino acids. The germline V and J ends were trimmed by 0 bases and 8 bases, with 13 bases remaining between them. Germline CDR1 is LGHNA and CDR2 is YSLEER. The CDR3 loop is CASSQEYRIIEKLFF. The CDR3 nucleotides read TGCGCCAGCAGCCAAGAATACAGGATTATCGAAAAACTGTTTTTT.

The count of this clone is one. The J gene is TRBJ2-5, the V gene TRBV14; D is perhaps TRBD1 (6 bases). The germline V gene encodes CDR1 SGHDN and CDR2 FVKESK. The ends were cut back, 3 bases at V and 5 bases at J, with 10 bases in the middle. The CDR3 sequence is 13 residues long. The CDR3, as DNA: TGTGCCAGCAGCCATTTTGACAGGGAGACCCAGTACTTC. This codes for CASSHFDRETQYF.

In this sample, this clone turned up a few times. The V gene is TRBV11-2, the J gene TRBJ2-5, with 11 bases identical to TRBD1. Germline V lookup: CDR1 SGHAT, CDR2 FQNNGV. With 6 bases clipped from V and 7 bases from J, the junction kept 7 bases outside the gene matches. The CDR3 runs 14 residues. CDR3 nucleotide sequence: TGTGCCAGCAGAGGACAGGGGGCGCGGGTGACCCAGTACTTC. Protein sequence: CASRGQGARVTQYF.

The V gene is TRBV9, the J gene TRBJ1-5; TRBD1 matches at 8 bases. The ends lost 0 bases at V and 6 bases at J; junction bases unmatched: 2. The CDR3 length is 14 residues. Germline V gives CDR1 SGDLS, CDR2 YYNGEE. CDR3 amino acids: CASSVGTGLQPQHF. The CDR3 region has the DNA TGTGCCAGCAGCGTAGGGACAGGGCTTCAGCCCCAGCATTTT.

This rearrangement joins TRBV3-1 (or the pseudogene TRBV3-2) to TRBJ1-2; D is unresolved. Germline V CDR1 and CDR2: LGHDT, YNNKEL (reference sequence). The V gene lost 6 bases and the J gene lost 5 bases, with 10 bases spanning the gap. The CDR3 runs 12 residues. The DNA for the CDR3 is TGTGCCAGCAGGGACTCGACTTATGGCTACACCTTC. It encodes CASRDSTYGYTF.

The chain recombines TRBV5-1 with TRBJ1-1, with TRBD1 matching 10 bases. With V trimmed by 4 bases and J by 1 base, 4 bases remained unmatched. Germline V gene data show CDR1 as SGHRS and CDR2 as YFSETQ. The CDR3 is made up of 15 amino acids. CDR3 nucleotide sequence: TGCGCCAGCAGCGAAGGACAGGGGGGGAACACTGAAGCTTTCTTT. Protein product: CASSEGQGGNTEAFF.